The 9 T cell receptor beta chains below all came from one sample that was sequenced in a study of cytomegalovirus exposure and HLA in healthy donors. This PCR relied on a set of 60 Vbeta primers and 13 Jbeta primers. Clones were read by immunoSEQ multiplex PCR, and TCRdb kept only the in-frame ones, dropping some. The sample includes 150,000 or so clones, 80% to 90% seen only once; the top ten take roughly 2%. Sequenced sample: PBMCs. The origin of the receptors is a woman in her late teens or twenties in good health and CMV-seronegative.

V is TRBV2 and J is TRBJ2-5; D possibly corresponds to TRBD2 (6 bases). The J call is doubtful: the DNA matches TRBJ2-7 better. This CDR3 is 16 amino acids long. Germline values: CDR1 SNHLY, CDR2 FYNNEI. The CDR3 DNA sequence: TGTGCCAGCAGTGAAGCAGGGACTTCCCTCTCCTACGAGCAGTACTTC. It yields the protein CASSEAGTSLSYEQYF.

This clone was recorded only once. The genes are TRBV9 and TRBJ2-5, with TRBD1 matching 8 bases. Germline V gene sequence: CDR1 SGDLS, CDR2 YYNGEE. With V trimmed by 4 bases and J by 2 bases, 7 bases remained unmatched. The CDR3 consists of 15 residues. The CDR3 loop is CASSPSQGDQETQYF. The DNA for the CDR3 is TGTGCCAGCAGCCCATCACAGGGGGATCAAGAGACCCAGTACTTC.

The gene calls are TRBV29-1 and TRBJ2-7, with D perhaps matching TRBD2 (5 bases). CDR1 is SQVTM, CDR2 ANQGSEA, per germline. Deletions cut 4 bases from V and 4 bases from J, with 26 bases between. This CDR3 spans 17 amino acids. As DNA, the CDR3 is TGCAGCGTTGGCCATCTTCCTAGCTGTCCCCCGCTGTACGAGCAGTACTTC. This gives the protein CSVGHLPSCPPLYEQYF.

This chain links TRBV2 with TRBJ2-5, with 7 positions matching TRBD2. The CDR3 is 17 residues long. V trimming: 6 bases; J trimming: 1 base; junction bases outside the gene matches: 14. CDR1 and CDR2 from the germline V gene are SNHLY and FYNNEI. The CDR3 DNA follows: TGTGCCAGCAGAGTAGAAGCGGGGTGGTACCTCCAAGAGACCCAGTACTTC. It translates to CASRVEAGWYLQETQYF.

This chain links TRBV5-1 with TRBJ1-1; 9 bases agree with TRBD1. The V and J ends lost 5 bases and 4 bases, in that order; junction bases with no gene match: 6. The CDR3 has 14 residues. The germline CDR1 and CDR2 sequences are SGHRS and YFSETQ. This chain's CDR3 is CASRIDRGVTEAFF. In DNA, the CDR3 is TGCGCCAGCAGGATAGACAGGGGGGTCACTGAAGCTTTCTTT.

This chain uses TRBV5-1 with TRBJ1-1; the D gene is possibly TRBD1 (6 bases). The CDR3 is 16 residues long. Trimming stripped 2 bases from V and 0 bases from J, with 14 bases between. Germline V lookup: CDR1 SGHRS, CDR2 YFSETQ. The CDR3 reads CASSFPLGQLNTEAFF. Here the CDR3 DNA reads TGCGCCAGCAGCTTCCCCTTAGGACAGTTGAACACTGAAGCTTTCTTT.

V gene TRBV7-8 combines with J gene TRBJ1-2; D not certain. Trimming pared 5 bases from V and 0 bases from J, leaving 13 bases between. Germline values: CDR1 SGHVS, CDR2 FQNEAQ. The CDR3 extends over 15 amino acids. CDR3 in amino acids: CASSPQSLSNYGYTF. The CDR3 coding sequence is TGTGCCAGCAGCCCACAGTCTCTATCTAACTATGGCTACACCTTC. Full variable domain (outside the CDR3, taken from reference TRBV7-8 and TRBJ1-2): GAGVSQSPRYKVAKRGQDVALRCDPISGHVSLFWYQQALGQGPEFLTYFQNEAQLDKSGLPSDRFFAERPEGSVSTLKIQRTQQEDSAVYLCASSPQSLSNYGYTFGSGTRLTVV.

This chain links TRBV28 with TRBJ2-5, with 14 nucleotides matching TRBD2. J lost 2 bases, V lost 6 bases, and 8 bases had no gene match. CDR3 length: 17 residues. Looked up from germline, CDR1 is MDHEN and CDR2 is SYDVKM. This CDR3 is CASRGLGLAGDQETQYF. The DNA for the CDR3 is TGTGCCAGCAGAGGGTTGGGACTAGCGGGGGATCAAGAGACCCAGTACTTC.

The chain has TRBV7-9 and TRBJ2-5; TRBD1 matches at 8 bases. CDR1 is SEHNR, CDR2 FQNEAQ, per germline (reference sequence). The CDR3 has 15 amino acids. Unmatched junction bases numbered 5, after V lost 2 bases and J lost 3 bases. CDR3 in amino acids: CASSLLPQGEETQYF. For the CDR3, the DNA is TGTGCCAGCAGCTTACTCCCACAGGGGGAAGAGACCCAGTACTTC.